These 16 T cell receptor beta chains share one sample of origin, sequenced in a study of technical replicates of blood from four donors. The assay was immunoSEQ multiplex PCR, and TCRdb's table has in-frame clones only and misses some. The table lists 75,000 to 100,000 clones, 96% of them singletons. The sequencing sample was made of T cells isolated from PBMCs. These receptors came from a human donor in good health.

This sequence joins TRBV25-1 and TRBJ1-1, with D perhaps matching TRBD1 (6 bases). This CDR3 is 15 amino acids long. V gave up 10 bases and J gave up 4 bases, with 22 bases separating them. Germline V gives CDR1 MGHDK, CDR2 SYGVNS. The CDR3 coding sequence is TGTGCCACCACGGAGGGGGGGGCCTGGGGCACTGAAGCTTTCTTT. Translating gives CATTEGGAWGTEAFF.

The rearrangement uses TRBV10-1 and TRBJ2-1; 8 bases line up with TRBD2. Losses at the gene ends were 2 bases for V and 5 bases for J; bases not matched to a gene: 5. There are 15 residues in the CDR3. Germline V gives CDR1 WNHNN, CDR2 SYGVQD (reference sequence). The CDR3 region is CASSEAGGSNNEQFF. The CDR3 DNA sequence: TGCGCCAGCAGTGAGGCGGGGGGAAGTAACAATGAGCAGTTCTTC.

This chain joins TRBV11-2 and TRBJ1-4; 8 bases are a match to TRBD1. The CDR3 covers 14 residues. Germline CDR1 and CDR2: SGHAT and FQNNGV. The V segment lost 5 bases and the J segment 7 bases; nucleotides outside the gene matches: 6. This chain's CDR3 is CASSGQGLGEKLFF. CDR3 bases: TGTGCCAGCAGCGGACAGGGTTTGGGTGAAAAACTGTTTTTT.

This chain links TRBV19 with TRBJ2-1, with 11 nucleotides matching TRBD2. V trimming: 4 bases; J trimming: 5 bases; junction bases outside the gene matches: 7. The CDR3 is 16 amino acids. Germline CDR1 is LNHDA and CDR2 is SQIVND (reference sequence). The chain's CDR3 is CASSTGGLAENNEQFF. CDR3 nucleotides: TGTGCCAGTAGTACCGGGGGACTAGCGGAGAACAATGAGCAGTTCTTC.

V gene TRBV5-1 combines with J gene TRBJ1-2; D perhaps matches TRBD1 (5 bases). The germline CDR1 and CDR2 sequences are SGHRS and YFSETQ. Trimming cost V 4 bases and J 2 bases, with 9 bases left between them. The CDR3 spans 13 residues. The CDR3 nucleotides read TGCGCCAGCAGCCCAGCAGGGAACTATGGCTACACCTTC. Translating it yields CASSPAGNYGYTF.

The CDR3 nucleotides read TGTGCCAGCAGCTGGGGCCAGCTAGAAGCTTTCTTT. The encoded protein is CASSWGQLEAFF. The J gene is TRBJ1-1, the V gene TRBV5-4; TRBD1 might be the D (5 bases). V was cut by 3 bases and J by 8 bases, with 11 bases left in between. The CDR3 runs 12 residues. The germline V gene encodes CDR1 SGHNT and CDR2 YYREEE (reference sequence).

With respect to this clone: At one end, the junction sequence differs from germline, possibly due to a read error. The chain employs TRBV6-1 and TRBJ1-1, with D hard to call. The germline CDR1 and CDR2 sequences are MNHNS and SASEGT. The CDR3 is 14 amino acids. The CDR3, as DNA: TGTGCCAGCAGTGAAGCGGTGGATAACAGTGAAGCTTTCTTT. This sequence encodes CASSEAVDNSEAFF.

V and J are TRBV9 and TRBJ2-1, with 8 bases aligning to TRBD1. Germline V CDR1 and CDR2: SGDLS, YYNGEE. After removal of 4 bases from V and 4 bases from J, the junction contained 7 bases not matched to a gene. The length of the CDR3 is 15 residues. The CDR3, as DNA: TGTGCCAGCAGCCCCCGGGACAGGCTATACAATGAGCAGTTCTTC. It is translated as CASSPRDRLYNEQFF.

This chain connects TRBV4-1 to TRBJ1-5, with TRBD1 matching over 8 bases. Trimming removed 0 bases from V and 6 bases from J; junction bases left unmatched: 4. Per the germline V gene, CDR1 is MGHRA and CDR2 is YSYEKL. This CDR3 has 15 residues. CDR3 residues: CASSQDRGRVQPQHF. CDR3 sequence (DNA): TGCGCCAGCAGCCAAGACAGGGGGCGGGTTCAGCCCCAGCATTTT.

The chain links TRBV7-3 to TRBJ2-2, with 11 bases fitting TRBD2. Germline V gene data show CDR1 as SGHTA and CDR2 as FQGTGA. The CDR3 has 16 residues. J gave up 1 base and V 5 bases, and 3 bases lay outside the gene matches. CDR3 protein: CASSRGTSGNTGELFF. The CDR3 DNA follows: TGTGCCAGCAGCCGCGGGACTAGCGGGAACACCGGGGAGCTGTTTTTT. The full variable domain, with the rest looked up from reference TRBV7-3 and TRBJ2-2, is GAGVSQTPSNKVTEKGKYVELRCDPISGHTALYWYRQSLGQGPEFLIYFQGTGAADDSGLPNDRFFAVRPEGSVSTLKIQRTERGDSAVYLCASSRGTSGNTGELFFGEGSRLTVL.

The chain uses TRBV4-1 and TRBJ1-2, with D unclear. The V end was cut by 3 bases, the J end by 7 bases, with 15 bases between. This CDR3 has 14 residues. CDR1 is MGHRA and CDR2 is YSYEKL in the germline V gene. As DNA, the CDR3 is TGCGCCAGCAGCCAGGAAAGGACTAACGGTGGCTACACCTTC. Protein sequence: CASSQERTNGGYTF.

V gene TRBV27 combines with J gene TRBJ1-1; D is uncertain. CDR3 length: 15 amino acids. With 3 bases removed from V and 4 bases from J, the gap between germline ends came to 15 bases. Germline CDR1 reads MNHEY; CDR2 reads SMNVEV (reference sequence). The CDR3 region has the DNA TGTGCCAGCAGTTTTGCAGCGACCTCTAGCACTGAAGCTTTCTTT. This gives the protein CASSFAATSSTEAFF.

In DNA form, the CDR3 reads TGTGCCAGCAGCCGCTTCGGGACAGGAAGGGGTACCGGGGAGCTGTTTTTT. Its translation is CASSRFGTGRGTGELFF. The chain recombines TRBV14 with TRBJ2-2; 8 bases map to TRBD1. This CDR3 is built from 17 residues. Germline V gene sequence: CDR1 SGHDN, CDR2 FVKESK. V gave up 4 bases and J gave up 5 bases; unmatched junction bases: 12.

This CDR3 is CASSAWTGDSYEQYF. The CDR3 coding sequence is TGTGCCAGCAGCGCATGGACAGGGGATTCCTACGAGCAGTACTTC. This rearrangement joins TRBV9 to TRBJ2-7, with 9 positions matching TRBD1. J lost 1 base, V lost 3 bases, and 5 bases had no gene match. Germline loops: CDR1 SGDLS, CDR2 YYNGEE. The CDR3 consists of 15 residues. Based on the CDR3 plus reference TRBV9 and TRBJ2-7, the full variable domain is DSGVTQTPKHLITATGQRVTLRCSPRSGDLSVYWYQQSLDQGLQFLIQYYNGEERAKGNILERFSAQQFPDLHSELNLSSLELGDSALYFCASSAWTGDSYEQYFGPGTRLTVT.

This chain joins TRBV29-1 and TRBJ2-7; 8 bases are shared with TRBD1. The V segment lost 7 bases and the J segment 3 bases; nucleotides outside the gene matches: 8. Looked up from germline, CDR1 is SQVTM and CDR2 is ANQGSEA. The CDR3 length is 13 residues. CDR3 sequence: CSALGGQDYEQYF. CDR3 nucleotide sequence: TGCAGCGCCCTGGGGGGACAGGACTACGAGCAGTACTTC.

This clone was observed a few times. This chain connects TRBV9 to TRBJ1-1; D possibly corresponds to TRBD1 (6 bases). The germline CDR1 and CDR2 sequences are SGDLS and YYNGEE. V shed 2 bases and J shed 0 bases, with 8 bases lying between them. The CDR3 consists of 14 residues. For the CDR3, the DNA is TGTGCCAGCAGCGTGGACAGATTGAACACTGAAGCTTTCTTT. Residues: CASSVDRLNTEAFF.